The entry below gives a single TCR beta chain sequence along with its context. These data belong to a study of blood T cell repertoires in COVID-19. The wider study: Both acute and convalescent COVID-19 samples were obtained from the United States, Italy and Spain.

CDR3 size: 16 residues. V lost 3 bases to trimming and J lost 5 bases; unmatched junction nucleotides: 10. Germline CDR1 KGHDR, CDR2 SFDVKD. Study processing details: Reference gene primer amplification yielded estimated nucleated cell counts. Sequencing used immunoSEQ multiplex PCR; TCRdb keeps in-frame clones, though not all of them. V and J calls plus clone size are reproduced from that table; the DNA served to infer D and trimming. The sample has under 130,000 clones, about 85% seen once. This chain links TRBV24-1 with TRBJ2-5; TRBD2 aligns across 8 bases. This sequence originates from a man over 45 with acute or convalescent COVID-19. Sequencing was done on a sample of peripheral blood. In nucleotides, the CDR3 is TGTGCCACCAGTGATATCTGGGCCAGCGGGAGTGAGACCCAGTACTTC. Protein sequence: CATSDIWASGSETQYF.